This section outlines one T cell receptor (beta chain) sequence together with its context. Seattle's cohort entered during active infection and was followed longitudinally. The authors' processing: Amplifying reference gene primers gave estimates of nucleated cell counts. This table comes from immunoSEQ multiplex PCR, and its TCRdb copy is limited to in-frame clones, with some not included. The V and J calls and the clone size are those of that table, but D and trimming were determined from the DNA. The sample holds roughly 230,000 clones, 80% to 95% seen once. The sample belongs to a study of blood T cell repertoires in COVID-19. The receptor was derived from a man under 40 with COVID-19, enrolled during active disease. The specimen was peripheral blood.

This CDR3 reads CASSLKGQGTSGYTF. CDR3 sequence (DNA): TGCGCCAGCAGCTTGAAGGGACAGGGAACGAGCGGCTACACCTTC. This chain joins TRBV5-1 and TRBJ1-2; 9 bases match TRBD1. V lost 1 base to trimming and J lost 8 bases; unmatched junction nucleotides: 9. Germline lookup yields CDR1 SGHRS and CDR2 YFSETQ. The CDR3 loop spans 15 amino acids.